This entry lists 4 T cell receptor beta chains sequenced from one sample in a study of CD8+ T cells in alopecia areata. Indicated treatment: oral pan-JAK inhibitor, 5-10 mg twice daily. RNA was isolated and reverse transcribed to cDNA, the sequencing template. This table comes from immunoSEQ multiplex PCR, and its TCRdb copy is limited to in-frame clones, with some not included. Altogether 75,000 to 100,000 clones are present, about two thirds being singletons, with the ten largest covering 17%. The sequencing here drew on CD8+ T cells sorted from blood, taken at week 44, from a patient treated with tofacitinib. Every receptor here comes from a human donor with alopecia areata.

The rearrangement uses TRBV4-2 and TRBJ1-5, with a tentative D call TRBD1 (5 bases). V gave up 0 bases and J gave up 2 bases, with 8 bases separating them. Germline loops: CDR1 LGHNA, CDR2 YNFKEQ. The length of the CDR3 is 15 residues. CDR3: CASSQDRAGNQPQHF. The CDR3 DNA reads TGTGCCAGCAGCCAAGACAGGGCCGGCAATCAGCCCCAGCATTTT.

This clone showed up just a few times. The chain combines TRBV10-2 with TRBJ1-1; no reliable D call. The CDR3 extends over 12 amino acids. The germline V gene encodes CDR1 WSHSY and CDR2 SAAADI. Trimming took 2 bases from V and 7 from J, leaving 8 bases between them. The CDR3 bases are TGCGCCAGCAGTGAGAAGGCGGGTGAAGCTTTCTTT. Its protein is CASSEKAGEAFF.

This clone was seen more than once but under ten times. The chain combines TRBV29-1 with TRBJ2-1; D gene uncertain. The germline V gene has CDR1 SQVTM and CDR2 ANQGSEA. This CDR3 has 11 amino acids. The ends were cut back, 5 bases at V and 7 bases at J, with 9 bases in the middle. The CDR3 sequence is CSVPMGNEQFF. The CDR3 nucleotides are TGCAGCGTTCCCATGGGGAATGAGCAGTTCTTC.

About this clone: At one end the junction does not follow the germline gene, possibly because of a read error. This sequence joins TRBV6-1 and TRBJ2-7; D may be TRBD1 or TRBD2 (6 bases each). This CDR3 has 14 residues. The germline V gene has CDR1 MNHNS and CDR2 SASEGT. CDR3 coding DNA: TGTGCCAGCAGTGAAGGGATAGGGCGGGGCGAGGGGGACTTC. Its protein product is CASSEGIGRGEGDF.